The rows below give T cell receptor beta chains drawn from one sample of a study of T cells in localized non-small cell lung cancer. TCRdb's copy holds only in-frame clones and misses some; the assay was immunoSEQ multiplex PCR. The sample contains about 2,600 clones, roughly a quarter of which appear only once. Material: lung tumor tissue, obtained before any cancer treatment. The origin of the receptors is a male donor older than 55 with stage I lung adenocarcinoma. Both conserved end residues are part of each CDR3. A D gene is named only where the DNA matches it firmly. Clone size, where shown, is once, few, many, or a class for clones that have expanded.

clone size | D gene | CDR3 length | J gene | V gene | CDR3 DNA | CDR3 protein
few | - | 12 | TRBJ1-4 | TRBV30 | TGTGCCTGGAGCAAAGGGGCCGGAAAACTGTTTTTT | CAWSKGAGKLFF
- | - | 13 | TRBJ1-2 | TRBV18 | TGTGCCAGCTCACCACAAGGGGACGAGGGCTACACCTTC | CASSPQGDEGYTF
few | - | 15 | TRBJ1-1 | TRBV11-3 | TGTGCCAGCAGCTTAGACCGCAGGCCGAACACTGAAGCTTTCTTT | CASSLDRRPNTEAFF
once | - | 15 | TRBJ2-3 | TRBV18 | TGTGCCAGCTCACCAAGACAGCGGGGCACAGATACGCAGTATTTT | CASSPRQRGTDTQYF
- | - | 13 | TRBJ1-2 | TRBV7-2 | TGTGCCAGCAGCTTAGGGCAGAGAGATGGCTACACCTTC | CASSLGQRDGYTF
medium-sized | - | 16 | TRBJ1-4 | TRBV9 | TGTGCCAGCAGCGGCGGGACTTCTCGGCTTAACGAAAAACTGTTTTTT | CASSGGTSRLNEKLFF
many | - | 13 | TRBJ2-5 | TRBV7-8 | TGTGCCAGCAGCCTCGGGGGTGGGGAGACCCAGTACTTC | CASSLGGGETQYF
few | TRBD1 | 16 | TRBJ1-2 | TRBV9 | TGTGCCAGCAGCGCACGGACAGGGACGGGGGCCGATGGCTACACCTTC | CASSARTGTGADGYTF
- | TRBD1 | 17 | TRBJ2-6 | TRBV27 | TGTGCCAGCAAGCCAGGACAGGGGGCGCCCGGGGCCAACGTCCTGACTTTC | CASKPGQGAPGANVLTF
- | TRBD1 | 12 | TRBJ1-2 | TRBV6-8 | TGTGCCAGCAGTCCGACAGGGATTGGCTACACCTTC | CASSPTGIGYTF
few | - | 16 | TRBJ2-4 | TRBV28 | TGTGCCAGCAGTAGTAGCGGATCCGGACGGAGAAACATTCAGTACTTC | CASSSSGSGRRNIQYF
few | - | 13 | TRBJ2-1 | TRBV28 | TGTGCCAGCAGTTCTGGAATGGACAGTACATGGTTCTTC | CASSSGMDSTWFF
few | - | 14 | TRBJ1-1 | TRBV11-3 | TGTGCCAGCAGCTTAGGCGGCCGCGGGACTGAAGCTTTCTTT | CASSLGGRGTEAFF
few | - | 16 | TRBJ2-7 | TRBV28 | TGTGCCAGCAGTTTATGGTCGCCGACAGGGAGGAGCGAGCAGTACTTC | CASSLWSPTGRSEQYF
- | - | 18 | TRBJ1-1 | TRBV7-6 | TGTGCCAGCAGCGAAGAGGTCCAGGGGATGGTCCCGAACACTGAAGCTTTCTTT | CASSEEVQGMVPNTEAFF